This T cell receptor beta chain derives from a study of blood T cells in healthy people across ages. Study-level results: Across the age range, TCR beta diversity per million T cells fell in a roughly linear way. Naive CD4+ cells and diversity were both higher in long-lived donors than in aged donors.

There are a few counts of this clonotype. Its antigen is as yet unknown. Trimming shortened V by 1 base and J by 4 bases, and 13 bases separated the two germline ends. Germline lookup yields CDR1 MDHEN and CDR2 SYDVKM. The CDR3 spans 15 residues. Primers used in a second PCR of about 6 to 11 cycles were a sample-barcoded 5' primer and a J-beta primer mix. TCRdb independently ran MiXCR on the 5' RACE reads; one entry per CDR3 protein. The sample yields around 990,000 distinct CDR3 sequences, around two fifths seen once. This rearrangement joins TRBV28 to TRBJ1-2; D is unclear. This TCR was sampled from a man younger than 35 in good health. The sequenced sample consisted of blood. CDR3 sequence (DNA): TGTGCCAGCAGTTTATCTTTAGACACCGGCTATGGCTACACCTTC. It encodes CASSLSLDTGYGYTF.